The rows below give T cell receptor beta chains drawn from one sample of a study of shared clonotypes between healthy human individuals. Method: immunoSEQ multiplex PCR; TCRdb's copy keeps in-frame clones and lacks some. The repertoire has some 1,900,000 clones, about 95% of them found once; the top ten carry less than 1.5%. The material sequenced was naive CD8+ T cells sorted from blood. All receptors come from a young man in good health. The CDR3 runs from the conserved cysteine through the conserved F or W.

j_call,cdr3_length,v_call,cdr3_aa
TRBJ1-2,16,TRBV10-2,CASSESGIRGSGGYTF
TRBJ2-7,13,TRBV13,CASSLVGAYEQYF
TRBJ2-1,18,TRBV7-8,CASNRGLAGTSSYNEQFF
TRBJ1-1,14,TRBV4-1,CASSQATGITEAFF
TRBJ1-1,16,TRBV5-4,CASSSNRQGMNTEAFF
TRBJ2-7,13,TRBV10-1,CASSESEGYEQYF
TRBJ1-4,14,TRBV7-8,CASSYSDRDEKLFF
TRBJ2-2,15,TRBV28,CASSLGGLSSGELFF
TRBJ1-1,14,TRBV9,CATTKTDWDTEAFF
TRBJ2-7,15,TRBV27,CASSSGQGFLYEQYF
TRBJ1-1,15,TRBV4-3,CASSQGAGGPTEAFF
TRBJ2-3,15,TRBV6-6,CATARGREARDTQYF
TRBJ2-7,15,TRBV7-6,CASSSLGQGASEQYF
TRBJ2-7,13,TRBV5-1,CASSLYTGYEQYF
TRBJ2-5,19,TRBV29-1,CSVEDDLSLSAKGQETQYF
TRBJ2-1,19,TRBV27,CASWPSGTSGRASYNEQFF
TRBJ2-1,16,TRBV10-3,CAISATGGLGYNEQFF
TRBJ2-3,14,TRBV10-3,CAISGGNRTDTQYF
TRBJ2-7,11,TRBV6-5,CASSYWDEQYF
TRBJ2-7,13,TRBV6-6,CASTPPGATEQYF
TRBJ1-5,11,TRBV20-1,CSARVGTEFHF
TRBJ1-2,12,TRBV2,CAGRQVNYGYTF
TRBJ2-5,14,TRBV4-1,CASSLRTDQETQYF
TRBJ1-5,14,TRBV28,CASSLESSNQPQHF
TRBJ1-5,15,TRBV19,CASSIGAGDNQPQHF
TRBJ2-4,16,TRBV2,CASSDGEGGLPNIQYF
TRBJ2-1,12,TRBV7-2,CASSFRYNEQFF
TRBJ2-7,13,TRBV5-6,CASSLSGYYEQYF
TRBJ1-1,14,TRBV27,CASSLSQGATEAFF
TRBJ2-7,13,TRBV11-2,CASSLDYSYEQYF
TRBJ2-3,15,TRBV14,CASSQDGLYTDTQYF
TRBJ1-1,14,TRBV10-1,CASSPGRMNTEAFF
TRBJ2-1,13,TRBV5-6,CASSLGLNNEQFF
TRBJ2-2,14,TRBV2,CASSVGQGTGELFF
TRBJ2-3,15,TRBV7-9,CASTPYSGSTDTQYF
TRBJ1-2,15,TRBV9,CASSVGGDPPYGYTF
TRBJ1-5,15,TRBV19,CASSLQVYSNQPQHF
TRBJ1-5,17,TRBV6-1,CASSDPYKYDSYQPQHF
TRBJ2-7,14,TRBV6-5,CASSPTGESYEQYF
TRBJ2-3,18,TRBV27,CASNSGTSGMEGTDTQYF
TRBJ2-7,14,TRBV13,CASSLGQGYYEQYF
TRBJ2-7,14,TRBV19,CASSTGQGLGEQYF
TRBJ1-1,12,TRBV29-1,CSVVVRGTEAFF
TRBJ1-1,13,TRBV27,CASSFVANTEAFF
TRBJ2-7,14,TRBV6-1,CASRQTGSSYEQYF
TRBJ2-5,15,TRBV6-6,CASSSVDRDQETQYF
TRBJ1-5,16,TRBV2,CASSEGTGGRNQPQHF
TRBJ1-2,13,TRBV27,CASSLGGAYGYTF
TRBJ1-2,14,TRBV5-4,CASSLRDTAIGYTF
TRBJ2-2,14,TRBV6-5,CASSLSVNTGELFF
TRBJ2-2,15,TRBV7-9,CASPPLAGVTGELFF
TRBJ1-2,13,TRBV14,CASSQEEGPGYTF
TRBJ1-1,13,TRBV13,CASSLGDRLNAFF